A selection of T cell receptor beta chains follows, all from one sample in a study of blood T cell repertoires in COVID-19. Libraries were prepared by immunoSEQ multiplex PCR; TCRdb keeps only in-frame clonotypes and omits some of them. This sample carries more than 200,000 clones, around 80% of them seen once, and the ten largest clones take 10%. The specimen was peripheral blood. The receptors come from an elderly woman with acute or convalescent COVID-19. Both conserved end residues are part of each CDR3. Each record gives: CDR3 length, D gene, J gene, clone size, V gene, CDR3 protein, CDR3 DNA. A D gene is named only where the DNA matches it firmly. Part of the rows lack a size; the others show once, few, many or a class for expanded clones.

>16|TRBD1|TRBJ2-3|-|TRBV6-5
CASSSQGQGLSDTQYF
TGTGCCAGCAGTTCCCAAGGACAGGGCCTGTCAGATACGCAGTATTTT
>16|-|TRBJ2-1|once|TRBV5-1
CASRVSMGDAYNEQFF
TGCGCCAGCAGGGTGAGTATGGGAGACGCCTACAATGAGCAGTTCTTC
>16|-|TRBJ1-4|-|TRBV10-2
CASSESGQLFNEKLFF
TGCGCCAGCAGTGAGTCGGGGCAGCTATTTAATGAAAAACTGTTTTTT
>16|TRBD2|TRBJ2-7|-|TRBV19
CATSMPSGRGPFEQYF
TGTGCCACCTCGATGCCTAGCGGGAGGGGGCCCTTCGAGCAGTACTTC
>15|TRBD2|TRBJ2-1|-|TRBV7-3
CASSGGLALPNEQFF
TGTGCCAGCAGCGGAGGACTAGCACTTCCAAATGAGCAGTTCTTC
>16|-|TRBJ1-5|-|TRBV5-1
CASSSRDTDPNQPQHF
TGCGCCAGCAGTTCCCGGGACACCGACCCGAATCAGCCCCAGCATTTT
>15|-|TRBJ2-4|-|TRBV13
CASSLAVLAKNIQYF
TGTGCCAGCAGCTTAGCGGTACTAGCCAAAAACATTCAGTACTTC
>17|TRBD1|TRBJ1-3|-|TRBV5-1
CASSAGDRRSSGNTIYF
TGCGCCAGCAGCGCCGGGGACAGACGAAGCTCTGGAAACACCATATATTTT
>14|-|TRBJ1-5|-|TRBV30
CACARGPINQPQHF
TGTGCCTGCGCCAGGGGTCCTATCAATCAGCCCCAGCATTTT
>17|TRBD2|TRBJ2-5|-|TRBV5-4
CASSSRTSGRAGETQYF
TGTGCCAGCAGCTCTCGGACTAGCGGGAGGGCCGGGGAGACCCAGTACTTC
>15|TRBD1|TRBJ1-2|once|TRBV6-6
CASNQGQGADYGYTF
TGTGCCAGCAACCAAGGACAGGGGGCTGACTATGGCTACACCTTC
>17|TRBD1|TRBJ2-3|-|TRBV5-1
CASSLARGRGTTDTQYF
TGCGCCAGCAGCTTGGCCAGGGGGCGGGGTACCACAGATACGCAGTATTTT
>14|TRBD1|TRBJ2-5|-|TRBV19
CASSPTGVQETQYF
TGTGCCAGTAGTCCGACAGGGGTCCAGGAGACCCAGTACTTC
>18|TRBD2|TRBJ2-2|once|TRBV2
CASSPDLRLAGNTGELFF
TGTGCCAGCAGCCCAGACCTTAGACTAGCGGGAAACACCGGGGAGCTGTTTTTT
>14|TRBD1|TRBJ2-5|-|TRBV7-2
CASSPPGGRETQYF
TGTGCCAGCAGCCCCCCAGGGGGCCGGGAGACCCAGTACTTC
>14|-|TRBJ1-1|-|TRBV18
CASSQNSGNTEAFF
TGTGCCAGCTCACAGAACAGCGGGAACACTGAAGCTTTCTTT
>13|TRBD1|TRBJ1-2|-|TRBV24-1
CATSDWTGLGYTF
TGTGCCACCAGTGACTGGACAGGGCTTGGCTACACCTTC
>15|-|TRBJ2-7|-|TRBV18
CASSPPAGLSYEQYF
TGTGCCAGCTCACCACCGGCAGGTTTATCCTACGAGCAGTACTTC
>14|TRBD2|TRBJ2-7|-|TRBV6-1
CASSERTSGYEQYF
TGTGCCAGCAGTGAAAGGACTAGCGGCTACGAGCAGTACTTC
>15|-|TRBJ1-4|-|TRBV3-1/TRBV3-2
CASSHPGATNEKLFF
TGTGCCAGCAGCCACCCCGGGGCAACTAATGAAAAACTGTTTTTT
>18|-|TRBJ2-1|-|TRBV4-1
CASSQDSPTPGVYNEQFF
TGCGCCAGCAGCCAAGATTCCCCGACACCGGGGGTCTACAATGAGCAGTTCTTC
>17|TRBD2|TRBJ2-3|-|TRBV3-1/TRBV3-2
CASSQGERGDRADTQYF
TGTGCCAGCAGCCAAGGTGAGCGGGGGGACCGTGCAGATACGCAGTATTTT
>11|-|TRBJ2-5|once|TRBV30
CAWSTGETQYF
TGTGCCTGGAGTACGGGGGAGACCCAGTACTTC
>14|-|TRBJ2-3|-|TRBV7-3
CASSSGLPKDTQYF
TGTGCCAGCAGCTCTGGACTTCCTAAAGATACGCAGTATTTT
>14|TRBD1|TRBJ1-5|-|TRBV18
CASSQKQGNQPQHF
TGTGCCAGCTCACAGAAACAGGGGAATCAGCCCCAGCATTTT
>13|-|TRBJ1-2|-|TRBV27
CASSLQGDYGYTF
TGTGCCAGCAGTTTACAGGGTGACTATGGCTACACCTTC
>16|TRBD2|TRBJ2-2|-|TRBV5-1
CASSSGTLGHTGELFF
TGCGCCAGCAGCAGCGGGACCCTGGGCCACACCGGGGAGCTGTTTTTT
>15|-|TRBJ1-6|-|TRBV27
CASTFNGRGNSPLHF
TGTGCCAGCACCTTTAACGGTAGGGGAAATTCACCCCTCCACTTT
>13|-|TRBJ1-5|-|TRBV10-3
CAISESPSQPQHF
TGTGCCATCAGTGAGTCTCCCAGTCAGCCCCAGCATTTT
>16|TRBD2|TRBJ2-5|-|TRBV11-3
CASSSRWSGGEETQYF
TGTGCCAGCAGCTCCCGATGGAGCGGGGGGGAAGAGACCCAGTACTTC
>14|TRBD1|TRBJ1-3|-|TRBV10-3
CAISGTGGGNTIYF
TGTGCCATCAGTGGAACAGGGGGTGGAAACACCATATATTTT
>14|-|TRBJ2-7|-|TRBV11-3
CASSSGQIPYEQYF
TGTGCCAGCAGCTCGGGACAAATCCCCTACGAGCAGTACTTC
>11|-|TRBJ2-5|-|TRBV11-2
CASSPGETQYF
TGTGCCAGCAGCCCAGGAGAGACCCAGTACTTC
>15|-|TRBJ1-1|-|TRBV19
CASRQRGGMNTEAFF
TGTGCCAGTAGGCAGAGAGGGGGTATGAACACTGAAGCTTTCTTT
>18|TRBD2|TRBJ2-2|-|TRBV19
CASSRFPSGGLDKGELFF
TGTGCCAGTAGTCGATTTCCGTCGGGGGGACTCGACAAGGGGGAGCTGTTTTTT
>14|-|TRBJ1-4|-|TRBV6-4
CASSRQSSGEKLFF
TGTGCCAGCAGTAGACAAAGTAGTGGGGAAAAACTGTTTTTT
>12|TRBD1|TRBJ1-3|-|TRBV12-3/TRBV12-4
CASSRIRGHPNF
TGTGCCAGCAGTCGGATCAGGGGGCACCCAAATTTT
>16|TRBD2|TRBJ2-1|-|TRBV15
CATSRGAGGSYNEQFF
TGTGCCACCAGCAGAGGAGCGGGGGGGTCCTACAATGAGCAGTTCTTC
>14|TRBD1|TRBJ1-1|-|TRBV5-1
CASRSQGDGTEAFF
TGCGCCAGCAGGTCACAGGGGGACGGCACTGAAGCTTTCTTT
>11|-|TRBJ2-5|-|TRBV29-1
CSVERGETQYF
TGCAGCGTTGAAAGAGGGGAGACCCAGTACTTC
>16|TRBD1|TRBJ2-2|-|TRBV5-1
CASSFGTGGGTGELFF
TGCGCCAGCAGCTTTGGGACAGGGGGCGGAACCGGGGAGCTGTTTTTT
>14|TRBD1|TRBJ1-2|-|TRBV5-1
CASSGGTGDYGYTF
TGCGCCAGCAGCGGTGGGACAGGGGACTATGGCTACACCTTC
>17|TRBD2|TRBJ2-3|once|TRBV28
CASSPYWVAGVSDTQYF
TGTGCCAGCAGCCCATACTGGGTAGCGGGAGTGTCAGATACGCAGTATTTT
>14|-|TRBJ2-7|-|TRBV7-8
CASSLAGGLHEQYF
TGTGCCAGCAGCTTAGCAGGGGGTCTTCACGAGCAGTACTTC
>12|-|TRBJ1-2|-|TRBV10-3
CASKGELYGYTF
TGTGCCAGCAAAGGGGAACTTTATGGCTACACCTTC
>15|TRBD1|TRBJ2-7|-|TRBV19
CASRNSGGPSYEQYF
TGTGCCAGTAGAAACTCAGGGGGTCCCTCCTACGAGCAGTACTTC
>16|-|TRBJ2-1|few|TRBV7-2
CASSLATGGRHNEQFF
TGTGCCAGCAGCTTAGCCACCGGGGGGCGTCACAATGAGCAGTTCTTC
>14|-|TRBJ1-2|-|TRBV27
CASSFAGANYGYTF
TGTGCCAGCAGTTTTGCAGGGGCCAACTATGGCTACACCTTC
>15|-|TRBJ1-5|-|TRBV3-1/TRBV3-2
CASSLGGDWNQPQHF
TGTGCCAGCAGCCTGGGAGGGGATTGGAATCAGCCCCAGCATTTT
>17|TRBD1|TRBJ2-5|once|TRBV5-4
CASSRQGDRREEETQYF
TGTGCCAGCTCCCGCCAGGGGGACAGGCGGGAAGAAGAGACCCAGTACTTC
>16|-|TRBJ2-2|-|TRBV5-1
CASSLSRGANTGELFF
TGCGCCAGCAGCTTATCCAGGGGGGCGAACACCGGGGAGCTGTTTTTT
>18|-|TRBJ2-1|-|TRBV7-6
CASSQQGQTQLGPDEQFF
TGTGCCAGCAGCCAACAGGGTCAGACTCAATTGGGTCCGGATGAGCAGTTCTTC
>15|-|TRBJ2-7|-|TRBV19
CASRSTAVLAVEQYF
TGTGCCAGTAGGTCCACAGCGGTCCTGGCTGTCGAGCAGTACTTC